The source of this TCR beta chain is a study of cytomegalovirus exposure and HLA in healthy donors. The PCR employed 60 Vbeta primers together with 13 Jbeta primers. Profiled with immunoSEQ multiplex PCR; TCRdb holds only in-frame clones, not every one. The sample has around 200,000 clones, 80% seen once; the top ten hold 0.65%. Material: PBMCs. This clonotype was sampled from a boy aged 5 to 17 in good health and CMV-seronegative.

This CDR3 reads CASSSGTGYSSTDTQYF. CDR3 coding DNA: TGTGCCAGTAGTTCCGGGACTGGTTACTCTAGCACAGATACGCAGTATTTT. This chain uses TRBV19 with TRBJ2-3, with a tentative D call TRBD2 (6 bases). With 5 bases removed from V and 0 bases from J, the gap between germline ends came to 18 bases. The CDR3 length is 17 residues. CDR1 is LNHDA, CDR2 SQIVND, per germline (reference sequence).